This passage covers 20 T cell receptor beta chains from one sample sequenced in a study of response to subunit inactivated influenza vaccine. TCRdb fed the RT-PCR reads into MiXCR, producing one record per CDR3 protein. The sample lists about 700,000 distinct CDR3 sequences, about 14% occurring once. Sample: PBMCs from blood, taken around 15 days before vaccination. Receptors were obtained from a man over 45 who received an inactivated influenza vaccine.

This chain joins TRBV6-1 and TRBJ1-4; 8 nucleotides align to TRBD1. The CDR3 loop spans 15 amino acids. V gave up 1 base and J gave up 4 bases; unmatched junction bases: 2. Germline V lookup: CDR1 MNHNS, CDR2 SASEGT. In DNA form, the CDR3 reads TGTGCCAGCAGTGAAGAGGACAGGGTTAATGAAAAACTGTTTTTT. It is translated as CASSEEDRVNEKLFF.

Note on this clonotype: The germline gene is not matched at one end of the junction; a read error may be the cause. V gene TRBV15 combines with J gene TRBJ2-3, with D maybe TRBD2 (6 bases). Germline CDR1 reads LNHNV; CDR2 reads YYDKDF (reference sequence). The CDR3 totals 13 residues. The CDR3 reads CATSPNGGDRQYF. The CDR3 coding sequence is TGTGCCACCAGCCCCAACGGAGGGGATAGGCAGTATTTT.

This clonotype has just a few counts. The chain uses TRBV19 and TRBJ2-7; TRBD1 matches 7 bases. With 3 bases clipped from V and 0 bases from J, the junction kept 2 bases outside the gene matches. This CDR3 region has 14 residues. CDR1 is LNHDA, CDR2 SQIVND, per germline (reference sequence). The CDR3 nucleotides read TGTGCCAGTAGTATGTGGGACAGCTCCTACGAGCAGTACTTC. Translation: CASSMWDSSYEQYF.

This clonotype was observed a handful of times. The chain is built from TRBV4-1 and TRBJ1-1; D gene uncertain. The CDR3 contains 17 residues. Germline CDR1 and CDR2: MGHRA and YSYEKL. The V and J ends lost 3 bases and 2 bases respectively, with 19 bases between them. The DNA for the CDR3 is TGCGCCAGCAGCCATAGTACCAACAGAGGGCTCAACACTGAAGCTTTCTTT. Translation gives CASSHSTNRGLNTEAFF.

The chain employs TRBV12-3 or TRBV12-4 and TRBJ2-7; either TRBD1 or TRBD2 may fit D (5 bases each). The CDR3 is made up of 14 amino acids. The V end lost 3 bases, the J end lost 2 bases, and 11 bases lay between the germline ends. CDR3 sequence: CASSFGDGTYEQYF. The DNA for the CDR3 is TGTGCCAGCAGTTTTGGGGACGGGACCTACGAGCAGTACTTC.

In its sample, this clonotype was seen a few times. The CDR3: CASGRTTGTGGAEGYTF. The CDR3 nucleotides are TGCGCCAGCGGTAGAACTACCGGGACAGGGGGCGCAGAAGGCTACACCTTC. V gene TRBV5-1 combines with J gene TRBJ1-2; 12 nucleotides match TRBD1. The CDR3 is made up of 17 amino acids. Germline V gives CDR1 SGHRS, CDR2 YFSETQ. V lost 7 bases and J lost 8; bases outside the gene matches: 18. Full variable domain (remainder filled in from reference TRBV5-1 and TRBJ1-2): KAGVTQTPRYLIKTRGQQVTLSCSPISGHRSVSWYQQTPGQGLQFLFEYFSETQRNKGNFPGRFSGRQFSNSRSEMNVSTLELGDSALYLCASGRTTGTGGAEGYTFGSGTRLTVV.

The chain is built from TRBV7-2 and TRBJ2-5; TRBD1 matches at 9 bases. Losses at the gene ends were 5 bases for V and 4 bases for J; bases not matched to a gene: 11. The CDR3 spans 16 residues. Germline assignment: CDR1 SGHTA and CDR2 FQGNSA. The CDR3 DNA follows: TGTGCCAGCAGCGCGCGAATACAGGGGGCGGGAGAGACCCAGTACTTC. It specifies CASSARIQGAGETQYF.

This clonotype was counted a few times. The chain has TRBV7-9 and TRBJ2-3; unclear D gene. The CDR3 has 11 amino acids. Between the trimmed V and J ends, which lost 9 bases and 1 base, there was a span of 5 bases. Per germline, CDR1 SEHNR and CDR2 FQNEAQ (reference sequence). The CDR3 bases are TGTGCCAGTAAGGGCACAGATACGCAGTATTTT. This sequence encodes CASKGTDTQYF. The variable domain in full, with the rest retrieved from reference TRBV7-9 and TRBJ2-3, is DTGVSQNPRHKITKRGQNVTFRCDPISEHNRLYWYRQTLGQGPEFLTYFQNEAQLEKSRLLSDRFSAERPKGSFSTLEIQRTEQGDSAMYLCASKGTDTQYFGPGTRLTVL.

This clonotype has a handful of counts. The chain recombines TRBV5-6 with TRBJ2-5, with TRBD2 as a possible D gene (5 bases). Germline values: CDR1 SGHDT, CDR2 YYEEEE. V was pared by 4 bases and J by 2 bases, with 15 bases between. This CDR3 is built from 15 residues. CDR3 sequence reads: CASSGGLDVQETQYF. The CDR3 DNA follows: TGTGCCAGCAGCGGCGGGTTGGACGTACAAGAGACCCAGTACTTC.

There are a few counts of this clonotype. The chain links TRBV29-1 to TRBJ1-4; TRBD1 matches 10 bases. Germline CDR1 SQVTM, CDR2 ANQGSEA. After removal of 5 bases from V and 6 bases from J, the junction contained 6 bases not matched to a gene. CDR3 length: 14 residues. CDR3 residues: CSVQWTGGYEKLFF. DNA for the CDR3: TGCAGCGTTCAATGGACAGGGGGTTATGAAAAACTGTTTTTT.

This clonotype was seen a handful of times. The chain joins TRBV6-6 to TRBJ2-2, with a tentative D call TRBD1 (6 bases). V lost 11 bases to trimming and J lost 8 bases, with 18 bases between them. Germline V gives CDR1 MNHNY, CDR2 SVGAGI (reference sequence). The CDR3 totals 13 residues. The CDR3 protein is CAGHRVADGELFF. The CDR3 DNA reads as TGTGCCGGCCACAGGGTTGCGGATGGGGAGCTGTTTTTT.

The chain couples TRBV30 to TRBJ1-5; unclear D gene. From germline, CDR1 is GTSNPN and CDR2 SVGIG (reference sequence). V was trimmed by 0 bases and J by 1 base, leaving 10 bases between them. This CDR3 has 15 amino acids. This CDR3 reads CAWSVLGPSNQPQHF. For the CDR3, the DNA is TGTGCCTGGAGTGTACTTGGTCCGAGCAATCAGCCCCAGCATTTT.

The V and J genes are TRBV20-1 and TRBJ2-1, with a weak D call TRBD2 (6 bases). The length of the CDR3 is 13 residues. Per the germline V gene, CDR1 is DFQATT and CDR2 is SNEGSKA (reference sequence). Trimming left V 6 bases short and J 5 bases short, with 14 bases between. The CDR3: CSAPTSTDNEQFF. CDR3 sequence (DNA): TGCAGTGCCCCAACTAGCACGGACAATGAGCAGTTCTTC.

CDR3 residues: CAISSGGQSTDTQYF. The CDR3 DNA follows: TGTGCCATCAGTTCGGGCGGGCAGAGCACAGATACGCAGTATTTT. The chain combines TRBV10-3 with TRBJ2-3, with D perhaps TRBD2 (5 bases). The CDR3 runs to 15 residues. The germline V gene encodes CDR1 ENHRY and CDR2 SYGVKD. V was clipped by 5 bases and J by 0 bases, with 12 bases between them.

This clonotype has more than one count but fewer than ten. J is TRBJ1-6 and V is TRBV25-1, with a weak D call TRBD1 (6 bases). The V and J ends lost 6 bases and 6 bases respectively, with 24 bases between them. Germline lookup yields CDR1 MGHDK and CDR2 SYGVNS. The CDR3 spans 18 residues. CDR3: CASRASTGTISVNSPLHF. The CDR3 DNA is TGTGCCAGCAGAGCGAGCACCGGGACAATCTCCGTTAATTCACCCCTCCACTTT. Full variable domain (outside the CDR3, taken from reference TRBV25-1 and TRBJ1-6): EADIYQTPRYLVIGTGKKITLECSQTMGHDKMYWYQQDPGMELHLIHYSYGVNSTEKGDLSSESTVSRIRTEHFPLTLESARPSHTSQYLCASRASTGTISVNSPLHFGNGTRLTVT.

This clonotype was detected once. V is TRBV7-9 and J is TRBJ2-5; D gene ambiguous. With 3 bases removed from V and 4 bases from J, the gap between germline ends came to 6 bases. This CDR3 has 12 residues. From germline, CDR1 is SEHNR and CDR2 FQNEAQ (reference sequence). CDR3 in DNA: TGTGCCAGCAGCTTCGAGTCAGAGACCCAGTACTTC. This codes for CASSFESETQYF.

This clonotype was seen only a few times. The CDR3 DNA reads TGCAGTGCTCTTCGAACTAGCGGGATATCCTACAATGAGCAGTTCTTC. This sequence encodes CSALRTSGISYNEQFF. This chain links TRBV20-1 with TRBJ2-1, with 10 bases that match TRBD2. J gave up 1 base and V 5 bases, and 8 bases lay outside the gene matches. The CDR3 has 16 amino acids. The germline V gene encodes CDR1 DFQATT and CDR2 SNEGSKA (reference sequence).

This clonotype has more than one count but fewer than ten. The rearrangement uses TRBV20-1 and TRBJ1-6, with TRBD1 matching over 7 bases. The V segment lost 4 bases and the J segment 5 bases; nucleotides outside the gene matches: 8. Germline V lookup: CDR1 DFQATT, CDR2 SNEGSKA (reference sequence). CDR3 length: 15 amino acids. CDR3: CSAKPPGTDNSPLHF. The CDR3 region has the DNA TGCAGTGCTAAGCCTCCCGGGACAGATAATTCACCCCTCCACTTT.

This clonotype was seen more than once but under ten times. The rearrangement uses TRBV11-2 and TRBJ2-7; TRBD1 is a possible D gene (5 bases). Germline-derived CDR1 and CDR2 are SGHAT and FQNNGV. CDR3 length equals 14 residues. Trimming shortened V by 3 bases and J by 5 bases, and 14 bases separated the two germline ends. CDR3 loop: CASSLDQGFHEQYF. The CDR3 bases are TGTGCCAGCAGCTTGGACCAGGGTTTCCACGAGCAGTACTTC. Drawing the rest from reference TRBV11-2 and TRBJ2-7, the complete variable domain is EAGVAQSPRYKIIEKRQSVAFWCNPISGHATLYWYQQILGQGPKLLIQFQNNGVVDDSQLPKDRFSAERLKGVDSTLKIQPAKLEDSAVYLCASSLDQGFHEQYFGPGTRLTVT.

The chain is built from TRBV7-6 and TRBJ2-5; the D gene is possibly TRBD1 (6 bases). Trimming cost V 1 base and J 4 bases, with 10 bases left between them. Germline V lookup: CDR1 SGHVS, CDR2 FNYEAQ. This CDR3 contains 14 residues. The DNA of the CDR3 is TGTGCCAGCAGCTTAGGGGGGCCTCGAGAGACCCAGTACTTC. Translation: CASSLGGPRETQYF.